Listed here are 8 T cell receptor beta chains from one sample, sequenced in a study of blood T cell repertoires in COVID-19. The table came from immunoSEQ multiplex PCR; TCRdb's copy has only in-frame clones and leaves some out. The sample yields about 250,000 clones, around 86% seen once. The sequenced sample consisted of peripheral blood. The receptor source for this set is a woman older than 75 with COVID-19, enrolled during active disease.

J is TRBJ2-1 and V is TRBV6-5; no clear D gene. CDR1 is MNHEY and CDR2 is SVGAGI in the germline V gene. The ends were cut back, 6 bases at V and 4 bases at J, with 16 bases in the middle. The CDR3 consists of 15 residues. The CDR3 DNA reads as TGTGCCAGCAGCCCAGGTGGCAAGGTGTACAATGAGCAGTTCTTC. Residues: CASSPGGKVYNEQFF.

The chain has TRBV19 and TRBJ2-5; 13 positions agree with TRBD2. CDR1 and CDR2 from the germline V gene are LNHDA and SQIVND (reference sequence). The CDR3 totals 16 residues. Trimming took 5 bases from V and 4 from J; bases not matched to a gene: 7. CDR3 residues: CASSETSGGARETQYF. The CDR3 DNA is TGTGCCAGTAGTGAAACTAGCGGGGGGGCCCGAGAGACCCAGTACTTC.

This rearrangement joins TRBV3-1 (or the pseudogene TRBV3-2) to TRBJ1-2; 7 positions agree with TRBD1. The CDR3 has 13 residues. Germline trimming cut 10 bases from V and 2 bases from J; bases unmatched to any gene: 7. CDR1 and CDR2 (germline): LGHDT, YNNKEL (reference sequence). The CDR3: CATRQGPNYGYTF. Here the CDR3 DNA reads TGTGCCACCCGACAGGGACCAAACTATGGCTACACCTTC.

The chain combines TRBV19 with TRBJ2-1; D possibly corresponds to TRBD1 (6 bases). The germline V and J ends were trimmed by 6 bases and 0 bases, with 6 bases remaining between them. Germline V lookup: CDR1 LNHDA, CDR2 SQIVND (reference sequence). CDR3 length: 13 amino acids. The CDR3: CASRQGSYNEQFF. In nucleotides, the CDR3 is TGTGCCAGTAGACAGGGCTCCTACAATGAGCAGTTCTTC.

This clone was seen only once. This chain uses TRBV7-9 with TRBJ1-2; 7 bases are a match to TRBD1. The CDR3 has 14 residues. In germline, CDR1 is SEHNR, CDR2 FQNEAQ (reference sequence). Trimming at V came to 4 bases and at J to 6 bases, leaving 8 bases not matched to a gene. Written as DNA, the CDR3 is TGTGCCAGCAGCTCCCCGACAGGGAACGATGGCTACACCTTC. Translated: CASSSPTGNDGYTF. Full variable domain (missing parts from reference TRBV7-9 and TRBJ1-2): DTGVSQNPRHKITKRGQNVTFRCDPISEHNRLYWYRQTLGQGPEFLTYFQNEAQLEKSRLLSDRFSAERPKGSFSTLEIQRTEQGDSAMYLCASSSPTGNDGYTFGSGTRLTVV.

The V gene is TRBV9, the J gene TRBJ2-2; D is possibly TRBD2 (5 bases). In germline, CDR1 is SGDLS, CDR2 YYNGEE. CDR3 length equals 16 residues. V was clipped by 6 bases and J by 0 bases, with 15 bases between them. CDR3 in DNA: TGTGCCAGCACCTGGACTGGTGATACGAACACCGGGGAGCTGTTTTTT. Protein product: CASTWTGDTNTGELFF.

The table lists this clone with a count of one. The V and J genes are TRBV10-3 and TRBJ2-1, with D possibly matching TRBD1 (6 bases). The CDR3 contains 13 residues. In germline, CDR1 is ENHRY, CDR2 SYGVKD. The V end lost 6 bases, the J end lost 3 bases, and 9 bases lay between the germline ends. This CDR3 reads CAIRQDSYNEQFF. The CDR3 nucleotides read TGTGCCATCAGGCAGGACAGCTACAATGAGCAGTTCTTC.

This clone was seen a handful of times. The rearrangement joins TRBV14 to TRBJ1-2, with 7 bases matching TRBD1. Trimming took 4 bases from V and 1 from J; bases not matched to a gene: 3. CDR1 is SGHDN and CDR2 is FVKESK in the germline V gene. This CDR3 contains 14 residues. The CDR3 loop reads CASSPDRVNYGYTF. The CDR3 region has the DNA TGTGCCAGCAGCCCCGACAGGGTTAACTATGGCTACACCTTC.